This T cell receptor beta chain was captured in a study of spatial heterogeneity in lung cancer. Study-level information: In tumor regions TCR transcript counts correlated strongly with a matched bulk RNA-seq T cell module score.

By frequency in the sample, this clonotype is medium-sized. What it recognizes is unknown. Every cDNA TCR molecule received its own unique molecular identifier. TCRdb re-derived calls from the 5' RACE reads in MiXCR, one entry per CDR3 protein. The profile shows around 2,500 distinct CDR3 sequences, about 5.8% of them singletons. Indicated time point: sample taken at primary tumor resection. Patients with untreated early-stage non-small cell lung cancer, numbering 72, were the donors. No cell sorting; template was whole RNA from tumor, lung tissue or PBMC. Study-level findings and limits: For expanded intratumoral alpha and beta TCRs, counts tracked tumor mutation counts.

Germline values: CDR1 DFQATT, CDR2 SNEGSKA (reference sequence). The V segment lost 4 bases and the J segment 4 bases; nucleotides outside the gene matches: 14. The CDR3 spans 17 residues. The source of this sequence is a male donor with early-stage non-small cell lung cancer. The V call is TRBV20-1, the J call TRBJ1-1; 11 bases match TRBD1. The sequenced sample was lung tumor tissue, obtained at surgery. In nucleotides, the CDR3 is TGCAGTGCTATCCAACCGGGACAGGGGGTAGGGGGCACTGAAGCTTTCTTT. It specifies CSAIQPGQGVGGTEAFF.